Shown below are 10 T cell receptor beta chains from a single sample sequenced in a study of blood T cells in healthy people across ages. Using a J-beta primer mix together with a sample-barcoded 5' primer, a second PCR was run for roughly 7 to 11 cycles. TCRdb re-called the 5' RACE reads with MiXCR, one entry per CDR3 protein. This sample has 1.5 million to 2 million distinct CDR3 sequences; roughly two fifths occur once, and the top ten carry 23%. Sequencing input: blood. These receptors originate from a human donor in good health.

The rearrangement links TRBV29-1 to TRBJ1-1; TRBD1 matches 8 bases. This CDR3 spans 13 amino acids. The V segment lost 7 bases and the J segment 2 bases; nucleotides outside the gene matches: 6. Germline CDR1 reads SQVTM; CDR2 reads ANQGSEA. The CDR3 is CSDKTGGNTEAFF. In DNA, the CDR3 is TGCAGCGATAAAACAGGGGGTAACACTGAAGCTTTCTTT.

The chain recombines TRBV20-1 with TRBJ2-4; 7 bases line up with TRBD1. The assigned J gene may be wrong: the sequence end matches TRBJ2-7 better. The CDR3 has 14 residues. Per germline, CDR1 DFQATT and CDR2 SNEGSKA (reference sequence). CDR3 coding DNA: TGCAGTGCTCGGGTAGGGACAGAATTCTACGAGCAGTACTTC. Translation gives CSARVGTEFYEQYF.

The chain employs TRBV5-6 and TRBJ1-5; 10 nucleotides match TRBD1. This CDR3 contains 16 residues. Trimming at V came to 4 bases and at J to 0 bases, leaving 4 bases not matched to a gene. Germline V lookup: CDR1 SGHDT, CDR2 YYEEEE. CDR3 sequence: CASSSRTGGSNQPQHF. CDR3 DNA sequence: TGTGCCAGCAGCAGCCGGACAGGGGGTAGCAATCAGCCCCAGCATTTT.

This clonotype was seen more than once but under ten times. The gene calls are TRBV4-1 and TRBJ2-7; 9 nucleotides match TRBD1. There are 17 residues in the CDR3. CDR1 and CDR2 from the germline V gene are MGHRA and YSYEKL. With 3 bases clipped from V and 1 base from J, the junction kept 10 bases outside the gene matches. This CDR3 is CASSHTTGQGFSYEQYF. In DNA form, the CDR3 reads TGCGCCAGCAGCCACACAACGGGACAGGGTTTTTCCTACGAGCAGTACTTC.

This clonotype was counted between two and nine times. This sequence joins TRBV20-1 and TRBJ1-4; D call uncertain. Germline CDR1 is DFQATT and CDR2 is SNEGSKA (reference sequence). CDR3 length: 17 residues. V gave up 1 base and J gave up 8 bases, with 23 bases separating them. CDR3 sequence: CSARGVVYGPNEEKLFF. CDR3 sequence (DNA): TGCAGTGCTAGAGGGGTAGTATATGGGCCGAACGAGGAAAAACTGTTTTTT.

CDR3 DNA: TGTGCCAGCAGTGACTCGGCGGTAGATACGCAGTATTTT. Translation gives CASSDSAVDTQYF. The chain carries TRBV6-4 and TRBJ2-3; the D is unclear. The CDR3 totals 13 residues. CDR1 and CDR2 from the germline V gene are MRHNA and SNTAGT. V gave up 0 bases and J gave up 5 bases, with 6 bases separating them.

In this sample, this clonotype turned up a few times. The chain combines TRBV5-8 with TRBJ2-4; 7 nucleotides match TRBD1. Judging by the DNA end, TRBJ2-7 fits better; the J call may be wrong. The CDR3 has 14 residues. Per the germline V gene, CDR1 is SGHTS and CDR2 is YDEGEE. This CDR3 is CASSWGTDVYEQYF. DNA of the CDR3: TGTGCCAGCAGCTGGGGGACAGACGTTTACGAGCAGTACTTC.

This sequence joins TRBV11-2 and TRBJ2-6; D is ambiguous. The CDR3 runs to 15 residues. V lost 0 bases and J 2 bases, leaving 5 bases between the germline ends. Germline V CDR1 and CDR2: SGHAT, FQNNGV. This chain's CDR3 is CASSLEDPGANVLTF. CDR3 nucleotides: TGTGCCAGCAGCTTAGAGGATCCTGGGGCCAACGTCCTGACTTTC.

This clonotype appeared a few times. The chain uses TRBV7-2 and TRBJ2-7; 7 bases map to TRBD2. V was clipped by 4 bases and J by 4 bases; unmatched bases: 10. Germline V gene data show CDR1 as SGHTA and CDR2 as FQGNSA. This CDR3 spans 15 amino acids. CDR3 sequence (DNA): TGTGCCAGCAGCTCGTTAGGGACTATTAATTACGAGCAGTACTTC. This gives the protein CASSSLGTINYEQYF.

Worth noting for this clonotype: Germline is not matched at one junction end, which may reflect a read error. V is TRBV7-2 and J is TRBJ2-3; D possibly uses TRBD1 or TRBD2 (5 bases each). CDR3 length: 13 residues. Germline CDR1 and CDR2: SGHTA and FQGNSA. The CDR3 is CASSLVGADTRYF. The CDR3 DNA reads as TGTGCCAGCAGCTTAGTCGGGGCAGATACGCGGTATTTT. The entire variable domain, with the rest obtained from reference TRBV7-2 and TRBJ2-3, is as follows: GAGVSQSPSNKVTEKGKDVELRCDPISGHTALYWYRQSLGQGLEFLIYFQGNSAPDKSGLPSDRFSAERTGGSVSTLTIQRTQQEDSAVYLCASSLVGADTRYFGPGTRLTVL.